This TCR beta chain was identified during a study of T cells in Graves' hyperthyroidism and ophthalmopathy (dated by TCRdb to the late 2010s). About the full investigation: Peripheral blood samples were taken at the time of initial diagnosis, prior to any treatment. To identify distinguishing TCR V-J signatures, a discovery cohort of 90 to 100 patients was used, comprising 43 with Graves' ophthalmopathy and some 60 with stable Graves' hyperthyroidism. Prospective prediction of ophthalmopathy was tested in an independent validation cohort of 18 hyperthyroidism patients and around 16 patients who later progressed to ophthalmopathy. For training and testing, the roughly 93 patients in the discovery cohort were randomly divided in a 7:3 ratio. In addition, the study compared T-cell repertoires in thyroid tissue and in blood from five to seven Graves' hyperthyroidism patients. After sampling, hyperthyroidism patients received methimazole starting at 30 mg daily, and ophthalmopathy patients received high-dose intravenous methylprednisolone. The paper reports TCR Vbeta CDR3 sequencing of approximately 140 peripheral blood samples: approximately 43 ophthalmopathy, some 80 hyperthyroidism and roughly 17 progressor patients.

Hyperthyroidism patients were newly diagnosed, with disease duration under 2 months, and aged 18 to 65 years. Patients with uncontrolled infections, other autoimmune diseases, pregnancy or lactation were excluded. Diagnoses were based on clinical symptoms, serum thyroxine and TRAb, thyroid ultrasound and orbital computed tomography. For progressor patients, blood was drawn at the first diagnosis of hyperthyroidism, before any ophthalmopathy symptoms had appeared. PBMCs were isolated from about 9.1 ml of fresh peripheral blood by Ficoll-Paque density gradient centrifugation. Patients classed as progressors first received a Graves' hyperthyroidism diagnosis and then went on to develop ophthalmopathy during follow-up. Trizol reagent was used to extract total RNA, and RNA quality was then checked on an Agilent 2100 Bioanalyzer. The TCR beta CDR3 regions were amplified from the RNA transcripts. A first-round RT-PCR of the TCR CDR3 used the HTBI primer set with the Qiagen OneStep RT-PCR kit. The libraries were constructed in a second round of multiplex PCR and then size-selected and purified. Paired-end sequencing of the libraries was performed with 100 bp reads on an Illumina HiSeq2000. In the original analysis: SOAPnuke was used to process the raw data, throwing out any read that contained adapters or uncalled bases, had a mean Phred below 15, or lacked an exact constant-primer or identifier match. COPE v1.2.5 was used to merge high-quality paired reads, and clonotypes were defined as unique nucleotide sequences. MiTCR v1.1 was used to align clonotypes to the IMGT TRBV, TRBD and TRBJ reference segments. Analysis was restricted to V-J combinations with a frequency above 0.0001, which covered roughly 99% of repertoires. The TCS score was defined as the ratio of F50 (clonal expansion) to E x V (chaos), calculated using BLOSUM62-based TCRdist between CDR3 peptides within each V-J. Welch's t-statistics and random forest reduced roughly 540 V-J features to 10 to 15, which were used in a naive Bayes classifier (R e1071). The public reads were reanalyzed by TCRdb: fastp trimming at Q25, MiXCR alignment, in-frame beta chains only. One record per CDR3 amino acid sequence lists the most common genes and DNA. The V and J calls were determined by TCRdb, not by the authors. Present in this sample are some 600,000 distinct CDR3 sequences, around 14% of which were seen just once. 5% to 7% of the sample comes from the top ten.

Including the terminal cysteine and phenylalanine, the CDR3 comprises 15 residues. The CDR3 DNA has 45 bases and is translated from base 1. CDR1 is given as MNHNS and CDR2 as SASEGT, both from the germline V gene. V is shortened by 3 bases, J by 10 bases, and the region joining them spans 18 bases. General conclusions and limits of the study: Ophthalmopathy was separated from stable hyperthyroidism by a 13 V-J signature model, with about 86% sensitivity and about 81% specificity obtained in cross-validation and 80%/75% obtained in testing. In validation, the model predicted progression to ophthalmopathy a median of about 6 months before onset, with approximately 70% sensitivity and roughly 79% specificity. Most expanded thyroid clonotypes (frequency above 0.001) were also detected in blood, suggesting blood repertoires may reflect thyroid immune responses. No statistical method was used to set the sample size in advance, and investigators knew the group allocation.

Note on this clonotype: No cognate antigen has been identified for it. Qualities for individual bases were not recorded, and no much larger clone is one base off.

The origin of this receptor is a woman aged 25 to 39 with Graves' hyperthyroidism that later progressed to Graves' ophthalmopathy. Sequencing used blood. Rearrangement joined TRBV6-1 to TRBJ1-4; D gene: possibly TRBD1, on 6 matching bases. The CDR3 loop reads CASSERQVRYGKLFF. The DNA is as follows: TGTGCCAGCAGTGAGAGACAGGTCCGATATGGAAAACTGTTTTTT.